This entry lists 20 T cell receptor beta chains sequenced from one sample in a study of neurological immune-mediated disorders. TCRdb reprocessed the 5' RACE reads via MiXCR and lists one record per CDR3 protein. The data hold about 10,000 distinct CDR3 sequences, with approximately 24% observed a single time. The sample comprised CD8+ T cells from blood. The receptors here all came from a woman aged 40 to 50 with multiple sclerosis.

This clonotype was recorded at least ten times. CDR3 in amino acids: CASSFDSNEQFF. CDR3 bases: TGTGCCAGCAGCTTTGATAGCAATGAGCAGTTCTTC. This chain uses TRBV7-9 with TRBJ2-1, with D unresolved. The CDR3 spans 12 residues. CDR1 and CDR2 from the germline V gene are SEHNR and FQNEAQ (reference sequence). V gave up 3 bases and J gave up 6 bases, with 6 bases separating them.

This clonotype was counted ten times or more. This chain links TRBV6-5 with TRBJ1-2; D gene unclear. Germline V gives CDR1 MNHEY, CDR2 SVGAGI. Trimming shortened V by 2 bases and J by 6 bases, and 19 bases separated the two germline ends. The CDR3 is 16 amino acids. CDR3 nucleotide sequence: TGTGCCAGCAGTTACCTTTCGGTCCCCCGAGTGGATGGCTACACCTTC. It specifies CASSYLSVPRVDGYTF.

This clonotype is labeled as medium-sized. V usage is TRBV5-1 and J usage is TRBJ1-2; TRBD1 is a possible D gene (5 bases). CDR1 and CDR2 (germline): SGHRS, YFSETQ. V shed 4 bases and J shed 6 bases, with 13 bases lying between them. The CDR3 length is 13 residues. This CDR3 reads CASSTRRGDGYTF. Written as DNA, the CDR3 is TGCGCCAGCAGCACCCGACGGGGGGATGGCTACACCTTC.

This clonotype was seen repeatedly, ten times or more. The chain has TRBV15 and TRBJ1-4, with 9 positions matching TRBD1. After removal of 0 bases from V and 7 bases from J, the junction contained 6 bases not matched to a gene. The CDR3 has 16 amino acids. Germline loops: CDR1 LNHNV, CDR2 YYDKDF (reference sequence). CDR3 in amino acids: CATSRDPGQGTEKLFF. In DNA form, the CDR3 reads TGTGCCACCAGCAGAGATCCTGGACAGGGGACTGAAAAACTGTTTTTT.

This clonotype has at least ten counts. V and J are TRBV7-8 and TRBJ2-5, with TRBD2 identical over 11 bases. V shed 3 bases, J shed 0 bases, and the junction held 15 bases outside the gene matches. The CDR3 loop spans 20 amino acids. Germline CDR1 SGHVS, CDR2 FQNEAQ. The CDR3, as DNA: TGTGCCAGCAGCTTCCGGGGGCAGACTAGCGGGAAATGGTACCAAGAGACCCAGTACTTC. Amino acids: CASSFRGQTSGKWYQETQYF.

There are many counts of this clonotype. V is TRBV27 and J is TRBJ2-7; possible D gene TRBD1, 6 bases. V was cut by 2 bases and J by 4 bases, with 12 bases left in between. CDR1 and CDR2 (germline): MNHEY, SMNVEV (reference sequence). This CDR3 is built from 14 residues. CDR3 coding DNA: TGTGCCAGCAGTTTAAAGGGACATACTTACGAGCAGTACTTC. Amino acids: CASSLKGHTYEQYF.

This clonotype is medium-sized. The chain recombines TRBV10-3 with TRBJ1-1; TRBD1 is a possible D gene (6 bases). V lost 6 bases, J lost 6 bases, and 11 bases lay in between. Germline V gene sequence: CDR1 ENHRY, CDR2 SYGVKD. The CDR3 sequence is 12 residues long. CDR3 coding DNA: TGTGCCATCAGCCCTGAGGGGGCTGAAGCTTTCTTT. Residues: CAISPEGAEAFF.

At least ten counts were recorded for this clonotype. The gene calls are TRBV5-1 and TRBJ2-6; D is undetermined. Germline assignment: CDR1 SGHRS and CDR2 YFSETQ. This CDR3 comprises 16 residues. The V gene lost 0 bases and the J gene lost 2 bases, with 9 bases spanning the gap. The CDR3 spells CASSLAASPGANVLTF. The CDR3 nucleotides read TGCGCCAGCAGCTTGGCGGCTAGTCCTGGGGCCAACGTCCTGACTTTC.

By its share, this clonotype is medium-sized. The genes are TRBV5-1 and TRBJ2-3; 12 positions match TRBD2. The trim removed 1 base at V and 2 bases at J, leaving 23 bases unmatched. The CDR3 loop spans 23 amino acids. Per germline, CDR1 SGHRS and CDR2 YFSETQ. CDR3 sequence: CASSLTGGRRTSGVRSLTDTQYF. The CDR3 nucleotides read TGCGCCAGCAGCTTGACAGGGGGCCGACGGACTAGCGGGGTCCGTTCACTCACAGATACGCAGTATTTT.

The table lists this clonotype with many counts. The chain carries TRBV20-1 and TRBJ2-7; D perhaps matches TRBD1 (6 bases). Germline CDR1 DFQATT, CDR2 SNEGSKA (reference sequence). With 0 bases removed from V and 0 bases from J, the gap between germline ends came to 15 bases. The length of the CDR3 is 16 residues. CDR3 DNA: TGCAGTGCTAGAGATAAGGGTCAGGGGAGCTCCTACGAGCAGTACTTC. Protein product: CSARDKGQGSSYEQYF.

This clonotype was seen more than once but under ten times. The rearrangement links TRBV30 to TRBJ2-7, with D possibly matching TRBD2 (5 bases). The ends were cut back, 8 bases at V and 1 base at J, with 12 bases in the middle. The CDR3 is 12 residues long. Germline-derived CDR1 and CDR2 are GTSNPN and SVGIG (reference sequence). The CDR3 loop reads CALRRGSYEQYF. In nucleotides, the CDR3 is TGTGCCCTTCGGAGAGGGTCCTACGAGCAGTACTTC.

This clonotype ranks as medium-sized. The chain is built from TRBV2 and TRBJ2-7, with 12 bases matching TRBD2. Germline V gene sequence: CDR1 SNHLY, CDR2 FYNNEI. The V segment lost 4 bases and the J segment 2 bases; nucleotides outside the gene matches: 9. This CDR3 comprises 17 residues. The CDR3 is CASSATSGGASAYEQYF. The CDR3 bases are TGTGCCAGCAGTGCGACTAGCGGGGGCGCTTCGGCCTACGAGCAGTACTTC. The full variable domain, rest sourced from reference TRBV2 and TRBJ2-7, is EPEVTQTPSHQVTQMGQEVILRCVPISNHLYFYWYRQILGQKVEFLVSFYNNEISEKSEIFDDQFSVERPDGSNFTLKIRSTKLEDSAMYFCASSATSGGASAYEQYFGPGTRLTVT.

The chain employs TRBV10-3 and TRBJ2-7; D is unresolved. The germline V gene encodes CDR1 ENHRY and CDR2 SYGVKD. Trimming took off 8 bases at V and 2 bases at J, with 16 bases between the two ends. The CDR3 is 14 residues long. The CDR3 DNA is TGTGCCATCGGGCCGCTGGCGGCCCCCTACGAGCAGTACTTC. This sequence encodes CAIGPLAAPYEQYF.

Ten or more counts support this clonotype. The V gene is TRBV9, the J gene TRBJ2-3; D is uncertain. Between the trimmed V and J ends, which lost 0 bases and 6 bases, there was a span of 5 bases. Germline CDR1 and CDR2: SGDLS and YYNGEE. The CDR3 contains 12 residues. The CDR3 sequence is CASSVVGDTQYF. The CDR3 DNA follows: TGTGCCAGCAGCGTAGTTGGCGATACGCAGTATTTT.

This clonotype was counted many times. The rearrangement uses TRBV29-1 and TRBJ2-3; the match to TRBD1 covers 9 bases. The length of the CDR3 is 16 residues. Unmatched junction bases numbered 7, after V lost 1 base and J lost 2 bases. Germline V CDR1 and CDR2: SQVTM, ANQGSEA. In DNA form, the CDR3 reads TGCAGCGTTGAAGCATCGACAGGGGGTGTCACAGATACGCAGTATTTT. Amino acids: CSVEASTGGVTDTQYF.

This chain connects TRBV7-2 to TRBJ2-7; perhaps TRBD1 as D (6 bases). The J call may be mistaken, given a closer DNA end match to TRBJ2-1. The CDR3 contains 15 residues. Germline values: CDR1 SGHTA, CDR2 FQGNSA. The CDR3 is CASSLAQGPSNEQFF. CDR3 in DNA: TGTGCCAGCAGCTTAGCGCAGGGGCCGTCCAATGAGCAGTTCTTC.

The chain joins TRBV10-2 to TRBJ1-6; D is unresolved. The CDR3 runs to 12 residues. Deletions cut 2 bases from V and 7 bases from J, with 3 bases between. Germline V gene data show CDR1 as WSHSY and CDR2 as SAAADI. The CDR3 reads CASSETNSPLHF. CDR3 nucleotide sequence: TGCGCCAGCAGTGAGACAAATTCACCCCTCCACTTT.

This clonotype was detected ten times or more. The chain recombines TRBV20-1 with TRBJ1-2; 7 bases line up with TRBD1. Trimming removed 3 bases from V and 4 bases from J; junction bases left unmatched: 8. The CDR3 runs 14 residues. The germline gives CDR1 DFQATT, CDR2 SNEGSKA (reference sequence). CDR3 in amino acids: CSAREGQPGYGYTF. As DNA, the CDR3 is TGCAGTGCTAGGGAGGGACAGCCGGGCTATGGCTACACCTTC.

This clonotype occurred many times. V gene TRBV12-5 combines with J gene TRBJ1-1; TRBD1 might be the D (5 bases). This CDR3 has 13 amino acids. Germline V CDR1 and CDR2: LGHNT, FRNRAP. The germline V and J ends were trimmed by 5 bases and 5 bases, with 12 bases remaining between them. CDR3 loop: CASGDSALTEAFF. The CDR3 region has the DNA TGTGCTAGTGGTGACAGCGCTTTGACTGAAGCTTTCTTT.

At least ten counts were recorded for this clonotype. The CDR3 nucleotides read TGTGCCAGCAGCCAATATGACATTCTCTATGGCTACACCTTC. Translation: CASSQYDILYGYTF. V is TRBV3-1 and J is TRBJ1-2; D uncertain. V lost 2 bases to trimming and J lost 4 bases, with 11 bases between them. CDR1 is LGHDT, CDR2 YNNKEL, per germline (reference sequence). There are 14 residues in the CDR3.